This is a list of T cell receptor beta chains from one sample in a study of beta chain features in type 1 diabetes. Here immunoSEQ multiplex PCR was the method, and the copy in TCRdb shows in-frame clones only, minus some. The table lists about 160,000 clones, 7.5% to 9.5% of them singletons. The specimen sequenced was central memory CD4+ T cells from blood. These receptors were obtained from a woman between 18 and 30 years old with type 1 diabetes. The CDR3 runs from the conserved cysteine through the conserved F or W. The D gene is left open where the match is weak. Clone size is given for some rows only: seen once, a few or many times, or a class if the clone is expanded.

length	size	J	V	D	DNA	CDR3
17	NA	TRBJ2-6	TRBV7-9	NA	TGTGCCAGCCCCCCTAGTACGGCCGCCCTAGGGGCCAACGTCCTGACTTTC	CASPPSTAALGANVLTF
15	few	TRBJ2-1	TRBV7-3	TRBD2	TGTGCCAGCAGCGATAGCGCCGGGAGGCAAAATGAGCAGTTCTTC	CASSDSAGRQNEQFF
12	NA	TRBJ2-7	TRBV7-9	NA	TGTGCCAGCAGCTTAGCGCGGGACGAGCAGTACTTC	CASSLARDEQYF
13	few	TRBJ1-2	TRBV28	TRBD1	TGTGCCAGCAGTCCGGGACAGGGGACCGGCTACACCTTC	CASSPGQGTGYTF
14	few	TRBJ1-1	TRBV6-5	NA	TGTGCCAGCAGTTCTTCCACAGGGACGGTAGGGGCTTTCTTT	CASSSSTGTVGAFF
19	NA	TRBJ2-1	TRBV30	TRBD2	TGTGCCTGGAGATTACGGTTAGCGGGAGGGCCTGGTAGGAACAATGAGCAGTTCTTC	CAWRLRLAGGPGRNNEQFF
16	few	TRBJ2-3	TRBV14	NA	TGTGCCAGCAGCCAAGATTGGAGTACCAGCACAGATACGCAGTATTTT	CASSQDWSTSTDTQYF
15	few	TRBJ1-2	TRBV6-5	NA	TGTGCCAGCAGTTACTCGGGCAGCCGGAATATGCGCTACACCTTC	CASSYSGSRNMRYTF
15	NA	TRBJ1-1	TRBV7-2	NA	TGTGCCAGCAGCCGCCGCCAGGCAGGGAACACTGAAGCTTTCTTT	CASSRRQAGNTEAFF
15	few	TRBJ2-7	TRBV28	TRBD2	TGTGCCAGCAGAGGGGCGGGAGGGAACTCCTACGAGCAGTACTTC	CASRGAGGNSYEQYF
14	NA	TRBJ1-4	TRBV18	NA	TGTGCCAGCTCACTTATAGGAGGCGGTGAAAAACTGTTTTTT	CASSLIGGGEKLFF
13	few	TRBJ2-6	TRBV30	NA	TGTGCCTGGAGTGGGGCGGGGGCCAACGTCCTGACTTTC	CAWSGAGANVLTF
14	NA	TRBJ1-2	TRBV11-2	NA	TGTGCCAGCAGCCCTAGCCTCGGGGGTTCTGGCTACACCTTC	CASSPSLGGSGYTF
15	NA	TRBJ2-7	TRBV18	TRBD2	TGTGCCAGCTCACCGGCCGCGGGGGGCGAGTACGAGCAGTACTTC	CASSPAAGGEYEQYF
15	NA	TRBJ1-5	TRBV2	NA	TGTGCCAGCAGTACCCGCTTGGGGGGAGGACAGCCCCAGCATTTT	CASSTRLGGGQPQHF
13	few	TRBJ2-1	TRBV7-2	TRBD2	TGTGCCAGCAGCACTCGCCCTAGCGGGGAGCAGTTCTTC	CASSTRPSGEQFF
16	NA	TRBJ1-6	TRBV7-9	NA	TGTGCCAGCAGCTTCCCAGGGGAATCGGTCAATTCACCCCTCCACTTT	CASSFPGESVNSPLHF
13	NA	TRBJ2-3	TRBV5-1	TRBD1	TGCGCCAGCAGCCCCTCCTCGGACAGGGGGCCCCTTTTT	CASSPSSDRGPLF
14	few	TRBJ2-5	TRBV11-2	NA	TGTGCCAGCAGCCCGACTTTCGGGTCAGAGACCCAGTACTTC	CASSPTFGSETQYF
14	NA	TRBJ2-5	TRBV11-2	NA	TGTGCCAGCAACCCGATCGGGGTTCAAGAGACCCAGTACTTC	CASNPIGVQETQYF
13	few	TRBJ2-1	TRBV27	NA	TGTGCCAGCAGATCCGGGAATCGGAATGAGCAGTTCTTC	CASRSGNRNEQFF
18	few	TRBJ2-7	TRBV18	NA	TGTGCCAGCTCAGACCAGACAGCCGCAGGGACACCCGCCTACGAGCAGTACTTC	CASSDQTAAGTPAYEQYF
15	many	TRBJ2-1	TRBV18	TRBD2	TGTGCCAGCTCACCGGCTAGCGGGGGGGTACCTGAGCAGTTCTTC	CASSPASGGVPEQFF
15	NA	TRBJ1-5	TRBV15	NA	TGTGCCACCAGCAGAGGCCGACAGCCAAATCAGCCCCAGCATTTT	CATSRGRQPNQPQHF
16	NA	TRBJ2-7	TRBV28	TRBD1	TGTGCCAGCAGTTCCCCCACGTCGACAGGGGGCTACGAGCAGTACTTC	CASSSPTSTGGYEQYF
16	NA	TRBJ2-5	TRBV7-9	NA	TGTGCCAGCAGCTTGGGCCGGGGGGCGTACCAAGAGACCCAGTACTTC	CASSLGRGAYQETQYF
14	NA	TRBJ2-7	TRBV7-6	NA	TGTGCCAGCAGCTTAGCTCACGGGGCCTACGAGCAGTACTTC	CASSLAHGAYEQYF
17	NA	TRBJ2-3	TRBV7-2	NA	TGTGCCAGCAGCTCAGCAGCAGGGGCGGGAGGCACAGATACGCAGTATTTT	CASSSAAGAGGTDTQYF
16	few	TRBJ2-6	TRBV14	NA	TGTGCCAGCAGCCAACGCCCCGGGGCTGGGGCCAACGTCCTGACTTTC	CASSQRPGAGANVLTF
18	few	TRBJ2-2	TRBV7-8	TRBD2	TGTGCCAGCAGCTTACAACCGGGACTAGCGGGAGTGGGCGGGGAGCTGTTTTTT	CASSLQPGLAGVGGELFF
14	NA	TRBJ1-1	TRBV28	TRBD1	TGTGCCAGCAGTCACCCCACAGGGGACACTGAAGCTTTCTTT	CASSHPTGDTEAFF
14	many	TRBJ2-5	TRBV9	NA	TGTGCCAGCAGCGTATTAGGCGGGCAAGAGACCCAGTACTTC	CASSVLGGQETQYF
12	few	TRBJ2-7	TRBV28	NA	TGTGCCAGCAGTCCACGGGGTAACGAGCAGTACTTC	CASSPRGNEQYF
15	few	TRBJ1-2	TRBV27	TRBD1	TGTGCCACCAGTGAATCGGGACAGGGTGATTTCGGCTACACCTTC	CATSESGQGDFGYTF
11	NA	TRBJ1-2	TRBV6-1	NA	TGTGCCAGCAGGGGAGACTATGGCTACACCTTC	CASRGDYGYTF
15	NA	TRBJ2-7	TRBV7-9	TRBD1	TGTGCCAGCAGCCTACAGGGGGCCAGCTCCTACGAGCAGTACTTC	CASSLQGASSYEQYF
14	few	TRBJ2-7	TRBV4-2	NA	TGTGCCAGCAGCCAAGATCTGCAGGGCTACGAGCAGTACTTC	CASSQDLQGYEQYF
14	NA	TRBJ2-1	TRBV15	NA	TGTGCCACCAAGCTACGTCAATCCTACAATGAGCAGTTCTTC	CATKLRQSYNEQFF
12	many	TRBJ2-5	TRBV29-1	TRBD2	TGCAGCGTCGGGGGGTGGGACGAGACCCAGTACTTC	CSVGGWDETQYF
16	NA	TRBJ2-7	TRBV11-2	TRBD2	TGTGCCAGCAGCTTAGGTTTTTTCGGGGGGACCTACGAGCAGTACTTC	CASSLGFFGGTYEQYF
11	few	TRBJ2-7	TRBV2	NA	TGTGCCAGCAGTCTTTCCTACGAGCAGTACTTC	CASSLSYEQYF
16	many	TRBJ2-3	TRBV4-2	NA	TGTGCCAGCAGCCAAGGTTTCAGAAGGGGGACAGATACGCAGTATTTT	CASSQGFRRGTDTQYF
16	NA	TRBJ2-7	TRBV7-3	TRBD2	TGTGCCAGCAGCTTAACAGCGGCTAGCGGGAGGTACGAGCAGTACTTC	CASSLTAASGRYEQYF
18	NA	TRBJ1-1	TRBV7-6	TRBD1	TGTGCCAGCAGCCCTCGGCAGGCGCAGGGGGCGCTGGGCACTGAAGCTTTCTTT	CASSPRQAQGALGTEAFF
13	few	TRBJ2-7	TRBV18	NA	TGTGCCAGCGCTGCCGGGACTGACTACGAGCAGTACTTC	CASAAGTDYEQYF
11	NA	TRBJ1-2	TRBV6-1	NA	TGTGCCAGCAGTTACGAGGGTGGCTACACCTTC	CASSYEGGYTF
14	few	TRBJ1-2	TRBV2	NA	TGTGCCAGCAGTGAAACAGGGTTAGACTATGGCTACACCTTC	CASSETGLDYGYTF
15	few	TRBJ2-1	TRBV11-2	TRBD2	TGTGCCAGCAGCCGAACTAGCGGGGGCTACAATGAGCAGTTCTTC	CASSRTSGGYNEQFF
15	NA	TRBJ2-3	TRBV19	NA	TGTGCCAGTAGTATAGAACTGACTAGCACAGATACGCAGTATTTT	CASSIELTSTDTQYF
14	few	TRBJ2-5	TRBV27	TRBD2	TGTGCCAGCACTCGGAGCGGGGGACAAGAGACCCAGTACTTC	CASTRSGGQETQYF
14	NA	TRBJ1-1	TRBV5-6	NA	TGTGCCAGCAGCTATTCGGGGGGGAACACTGAAGCTTTCTTT	CASSYSGGNTEAFF